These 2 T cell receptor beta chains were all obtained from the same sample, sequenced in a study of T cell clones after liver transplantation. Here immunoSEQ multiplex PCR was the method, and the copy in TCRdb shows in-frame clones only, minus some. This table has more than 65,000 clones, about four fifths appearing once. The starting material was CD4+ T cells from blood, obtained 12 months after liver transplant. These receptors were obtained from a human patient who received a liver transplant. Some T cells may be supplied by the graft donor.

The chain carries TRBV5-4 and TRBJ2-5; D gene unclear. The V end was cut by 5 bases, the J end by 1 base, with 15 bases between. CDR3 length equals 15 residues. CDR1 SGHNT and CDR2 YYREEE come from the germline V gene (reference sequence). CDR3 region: CASRSAARSQETQYF. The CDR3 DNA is TGTGCCAGCAGGTCGGCCGCTAGGAGCCAAGAGACCCAGTACTTC.

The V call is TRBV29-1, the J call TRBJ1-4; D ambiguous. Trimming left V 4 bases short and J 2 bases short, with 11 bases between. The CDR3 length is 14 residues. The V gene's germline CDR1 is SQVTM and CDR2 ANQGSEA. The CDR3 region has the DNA TGCAGCGTTGTGCCCTACGGGACTAATGAAAAACTGTTTTTT. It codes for CSVVPYGTNEKLFF.